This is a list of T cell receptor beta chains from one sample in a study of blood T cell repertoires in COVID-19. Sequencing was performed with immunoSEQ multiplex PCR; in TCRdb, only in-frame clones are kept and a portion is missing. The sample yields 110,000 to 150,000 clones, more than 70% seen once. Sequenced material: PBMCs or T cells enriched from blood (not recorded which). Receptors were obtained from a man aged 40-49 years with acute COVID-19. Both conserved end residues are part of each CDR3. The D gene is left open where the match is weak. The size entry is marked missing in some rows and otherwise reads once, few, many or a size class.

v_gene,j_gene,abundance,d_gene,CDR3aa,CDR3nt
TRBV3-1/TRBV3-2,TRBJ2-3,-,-,CASSQDSDTQYF,TGTGCCAGCAGCCAAGACTCAGATACGCAGTATTTT
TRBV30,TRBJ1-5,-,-,CAWSGGNQPQHF,TGTGCCTGGAGTGGAGGCAATCAGCCCCAGCATTTT
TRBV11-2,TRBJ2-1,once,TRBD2,CASSLLAGGPLENEQFF,TGTGCCAGCAGCCTCCTAGCGGGAGGGCCTTTAGAGAATGAGCAGTTCTTC
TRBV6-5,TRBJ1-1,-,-,CASSYRDTEAFF,TGTGCCAGCAGTTACCGGGATACTGAAGCTTTCTTT
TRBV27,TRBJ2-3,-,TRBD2,CASNSGGRYTDTQYF,TGTGCCAGCAACTCGGGGGGGCGCTACACAGATACGCAGTATTTT
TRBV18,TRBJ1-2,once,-,CASSHSDGLLGGTF,TGTGCCAGCTCACACAGCGACGGACTTCTAGGGGGAACCTTC
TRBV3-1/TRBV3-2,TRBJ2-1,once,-,CASSRGSNEQFF,TGTGCCAGCAGCCGAGGGAGCAATGAGCAGTTCTTC
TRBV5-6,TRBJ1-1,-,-,CASSFRGADTEAFF,TGTGCCAGCAGCTTTCGGGGGGCGGACACTGAAGCTTTCTTT
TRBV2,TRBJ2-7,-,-,CASRPGFSYEQYF,TGTGCCAGCAGACCAGGGTTTTCCTACGAGCAGTACTTC
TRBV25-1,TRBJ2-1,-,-,CASSERVNEQFF,TGTGCCAGCAGTGAAAGAGTGAATGAGCAGTTCTTC
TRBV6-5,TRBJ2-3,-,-,CASSYSGRTDTQYF,TGTGCCAGCAGTTACTCGGGGCGCACAGATACGCAGTATTTT
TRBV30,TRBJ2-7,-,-,CAWSPRQMFEQYF,TGTGCCTGGAGTCCCCGACAGATGTTCGAGCAGTACTTC
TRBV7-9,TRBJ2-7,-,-,CASSVTDTSTRYEQYF,TGTGCCAGCAGCGTTACGGACACTTCAACTCGCTACGAGCAGTACTTC
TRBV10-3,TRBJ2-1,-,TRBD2,CAISAGGPYNEQFF,TGTGCCATCAGTGCGGGGGGGCCCTACAATGAGCAGTTCTTC